This record looks at one T cell receptor (beta chain) sequence and its context. Antigen: not known. The primer mix had 60 Vbeta and 13 Jbeta primers. Clones were sequenced by immunoSEQ multiplex PCR, and TCRdb holds only the in-frame ones, with some missing. The sample consists of 200,000 to 250,000 clones, less than 85% of them appearing once. This sample was included in a study of cytomegalovirus exposure and HLA in healthy donors. The CDR3 is 14 residues long. Notes on the study in general: Follow-up analysis later connected one missense variant in DCLRE1C with trimming of TCR beta V- and J-genes. Upon later analysis, TCR association rates were observed to vary by HLA locus, being highest for DRB1 and lowest for HLA-C. TCR sequences were mostly rare, though some public TCRs occurred in many donors.

This TCR was recovered from a girl aged 2 to 9 in good health and CMV-seronegative. The source material was PBMCs. The gene calls are TRBV21-1 and TRBJ2-7; TRBD2, the table's D call, was not compared with the DNA. TRBV21-1 is annotated as a pseudogene. The CDR3 bases are TGTGCCAGGGCGAAAGACTGGAGCTCCTACGAGCAGTACTTC. This sequence encodes CARAKDWSSYEQYF.